Each of the 31 T cell receptor beta chains below was sequenced from the same sample in a study of blood T cells in healthy people across ages. Then a second PCR, running roughly 7 to 12 cycles, was carried out with a sample-barcoded 5' primer and a J-beta primer mix. TCRdb redid the calling of the 5' RACE reads with MiXCR, one entry per CDR3 protein. The table includes hundreds of thousands of distinct CDR3 sequences, 21% detected once. The sequenced sample was blood. All receptors derive from a man in his sixties or seventies in good health.

This clonotype was counted only a few times. J is TRBJ2-1 and V is TRBV6-5; no firm D call. The CDR3 runs 12 residues. Per the germline V gene, CDR1 is MNHEY and CDR2 is SVGAGI. The ends were cut back, 0 bases at V and 10 bases at J, with 7 bases in the middle. DNA for the CDR3: TGTGCCAGCAGTTACTCGGGGTGGGAGCAGTTCTTC. It encodes CASSYSGWEQFF.

This chain uses TRBV2 with TRBJ2-3; TRBD2 matches at 10 bases. This CDR3 contains 16 residues. CDR1 is SNHLY and CDR2 is FYNNEI in the germline V gene. Germline trimming cut 3 bases from V and 2 bases from J; bases unmatched to any gene: 5. CDR3 residues: CASSDGLAGDTDTQYF. The CDR3 DNA reads as TGTGCCAGCAGTGATGGTCTAGCGGGAGACACAGATACGCAGTATTTT.

The V and J genes are TRBV29-1 and TRBJ2-4; 8 positions match TRBD1. Per germline, CDR1 SQVTM and CDR2 ANQGSEA. The V segment lost 7 bases and the J segment 8 bases; nucleotides outside the gene matches: 7. CDR3 size: 12 residues. Here the CDR3 DNA reads TGCAGCGGTCGACAGGGGTCTGACATTCAGTACTTC. Its translation: CSGRQGSDIQYF.

Concerning this clonotype itself: Its ends do not fully match the called genes, so a read error is possible. The V gene is TRBV2, the J gene TRBJ2-7, with 9 positions matching TRBD2. Per the germline V gene, CDR1 is SNHLY and CDR2 is FYNNEI. This CDR3 is 15 amino acids long. CDR3 DNA: TGTGCCAGCAGCGAAGGGACTAGCCGGACTTACGAGCAGTACTTC. It encodes CASSEGTSRTYEQYF. Looking up the rest from reference TRBV2 and TRBJ2-7 gives the full variable domain: EPEVTQTPSHQVTQMGQEVILRCVPISNHLYFYWYRQILGQKVEFLVSFYNNEISEKSEIFDDQFSVERPDGSNFTLKIRSTKLEDSAMYFCASSEGTSRTYEQYFGPGTRLTVT.

This clonotype was detected a few times. The V call is TRBV7-9, the J call TRBJ1-4; D call uncertain. Germline assignment: CDR1 SEHNR and CDR2 FQNEAQ (reference sequence). Trimming shortened V by 4 bases and J by 6 bases, and 6 bases separated the two germline ends. The CDR3 runs to 12 residues. CDR3 DNA: TGTGCCAGCAGCTCCCAGCATGAAAAACTGTTTTTT. It specifies CASSSQHEKLFF. Full variable domain (rest looked up from reference TRBV7-9 and TRBJ1-4): DTGVSQNPRHKITKRGQNVTFRCDPISEHNRLYWYRQTLGQGPEFLTYFQNEAQLEKSRLLSDRFSAERPKGSFSTLEIQRTEQGDSAMYLCASSSQHEKLFFGSGTQLSVL.

The genes are TRBV9 and TRBJ2-3; 10 bases line up with TRBD2. The CDR3 sequence is 19 residues long. Germline CDR1 SGDLS, CDR2 YYNGEE. V lost 2 bases, J lost 0 bases, and 12 bases stayed unmatched. The CDR3 DNA reads TGTGCCAGCAGCGTTAGTCCGGGACTAGCGCTTACTAGCACAGATACGCAGTATTTT. Its protein is CASSVSPGLALTSTDTQYF.

This clonotype has ten or more counts. The chain combines TRBV12-3 or TRBV12-4 with TRBJ2-5; a weak D match, TRBD1 (6 bases). Trimming cost V 3 bases and J 4 bases, with 9 bases left between them. This CDR3 has 13 amino acids. As DNA, the CDR3 is TGTGCCAGCAGTTTGATAGGGGGAGAGACCCAGTACTTC. Protein product: CASSLIGGETQYF.

This clonotype has just a few counts. The gene calls are TRBV20-1 and TRBJ2-3, with TRBD2 identical over 12 bases. Germline lookup yields CDR1 DFQATT and CDR2 SNEGSKA (reference sequence). V was clipped by 5 bases and J by 7 bases; unmatched bases: 10. This CDR3 has 15 residues. Here the CDR3 reads CSASTTSGRSNTQYF. Here the CDR3 DNA reads TGCAGTGCTTCCACAACTAGCGGGAGGTCGAATACGCAGTATTTT.

This clonotype was observed once. The V call is TRBV6-2 or TRBV6-3, the J call TRBJ1-5; D perhaps matches TRBD1 (6 bases). Trimming cost V 6 bases and J 6 bases, with 21 bases left between them. The CDR3 runs 16 residues. Germline V gene sequence: CDR1 MNHEY, CDR2 SVGEGT. This CDR3 reads CASRSPRGAGSQPQHF. DNA of the CDR3: TGTGCCAGCAGGAGCCCTCGGGGGGCTGGTAGTCAGCCCCAGCATTTT.

The sample holds a few counts of this clonotype. The J gene is TRBJ2-3, the V gene TRBV12-5; 13 bases are shared with TRBD2. CDR1 is LGHNT, CDR2 FRNRAP, per germline. This CDR3 spans 16 amino acids. Losses at the gene ends were 6 bases for V and 1 base for J; bases not matched to a gene: 4. This CDR3 is CASGPGLAGGTDTQYF. The CDR3 DNA reads as TGTGCTAGTGGCCCCGGACTAGCGGGAGGCACAGATACGCAGTATTTT. The variable domain in full, with the rest retrieved from reference TRBV12-5 and TRBJ2-3, is DARVTQTPRHKVTEMGQEVTMRCQPILGHNTVFWYRQTMMQGLELLAYFRNRAPLDDSGMPKDRFSAEMPDATLATLKIQPSEPRDSAVYFCASGPGLAGGTDTQYFGPGTRLTVL.

This clonotype was seen a few times. The chain links TRBV20-1 to TRBJ2-7; no firm D call. Germline CDR1 and CDR2: DFQATT and SNEGSKA (reference sequence). CDR3 size: 16 residues. Trimming removed 0 bases at V and 0 bases at J, with 15 bases between. The CDR3 DNA reads TGCAGTGCTAGAGATCAAAAGGGCCGAACCTCCTACGAGCAGTACTTC. Translating it yields CSARDQKGRTSYEQYF.

This clonotype showed up just a few times. The chain uses TRBV11-2 and TRBJ2-7; TRBD2 might be the D (6 bases). The CDR3 spans 16 residues. Germline CDR1 is SGHAT and CDR2 is FQNNGV. With 7 bases removed from V and 2 bases from J, the gap between germline ends came to 21 bases. The CDR3 region is CASTPGFLAPTYEQYF. For the CDR3, the DNA is TGTGCCAGCACCCCGGGGTTCCTAGCGCCCACCTACGAGCAGTACTTC.

The rearrangement uses TRBV7-8 and TRBJ2-5; D remains unclear. Trimming left V 1 base short and J 0 bases short, with 9 bases between. Germline-derived CDR1 and CDR2 are SGHVS and FQNEAQ. The CDR3 runs 15 residues. The CDR3 nucleotides read TGTGCCAGCAGCTTAGACGGAACGTACCAAGAGACCCAGTACTTC. This encodes CASSLDGTYQETQYF.

J is TRBJ2-7 and V is TRBV20-1; D perhaps matches TRBD2 (5 bases). The V and J ends lost 6 bases and 2 bases respectively, with 14 bases between them. The CDR3 sequence is 13 residues long. Germline CDR1 is DFQATT and CDR2 is SNEGSKA (reference sequence). CDR3 loop: CSALLGPPYEQYF. The CDR3, as DNA: TGCAGTGCCCTACTAGGGCCCCCCTACGAGCAGTACTTC.

The chain combines TRBV20-1 with TRBJ2-1; TRBD1 agrees at 7 bases. The J call is uncertain, as TRBJ2-7 better fits the DNA end. The germline gives CDR1 DFQATT, CDR2 SNEGSKA (reference sequence). The CDR3 contains 14 residues. The CDR3 sequence: CSASFTGASYEQYF. For the CDR3, the DNA is TGCAGTGCTAGCTTTACAGGGGCATCCTACGAGCAGTACTTC.

This clonotype was found a few times. This chain links TRBV11-2 with TRBJ2-5, with 8 bases identical to TRBD2. There are 16 residues in the CDR3. Germline V gene lookup returns CDR1 SGHAT and CDR2 FQNNGV. J lost 3 bases, V lost 2 bases, and 8 bases had no gene match. The CDR3, as DNA: TGTGCCAGCAGCTTAAGTTTCGGGAGGGGTAAAGAGACCCAGTACTTC. It yields the protein CASSLSFGRGKETQYF.

This clonotype turned up a few times. The chain links TRBV28 to TRBJ2-7; TRBD1 matches at 8 bases. Unmatched junction bases numbered 9, after V lost 5 bases and J lost 0 bases. Germline V gene data show CDR1 as MDHEN and CDR2 as SYDVKM. The CDR3 has 16 amino acids. CDR3 protein: CASSLEDRVRSYEQYF. CDR3 nucleotides: TGTGCCAGCAGTCTAGAGGACAGGGTCCGCTCCTACGAGCAGTACTTC.

This sequence joins TRBV7-2 and TRBJ2-3; D unresolved. V lost 1 base and J 2 bases, leaving 7 bases between the germline ends. Germline V gives CDR1 SGHTA, CDR2 FQGNSA. The CDR3 loop spans 14 amino acids. The CDR3 region is CASSLVINTDTQYF. The CDR3 region has the DNA TGTGCCAGCAGCTTAGTTATCAACACAGATACGCAGTATTTT.

This clonotype appeared a few times. The chain employs TRBV6-2 or TRBV6-3 and TRBJ2-5, with 11 bases that match TRBD1. The J call may not be correct, given that the DNA end is closer to TRBJ2-1. CDR1 is MNHEY and CDR2 is SVGEGT in the germline V gene. The CDR3 length is 17 residues. Here the CDR3 DNA reads TGTGCCAGCAGTTACCAGCTGGACAGGGGGCTCTACAATGAGCAGTTCTTC. Amino acid sequence: CASSYQLDRGLYNEQFF.

This chain joins TRBV18 and TRBJ2-7, with 15 bases fitting TRBD2. Germline V CDR1 and CDR2: KGHSH, LQKENI. V was clipped by 2 bases and J by 4 bases; unmatched bases: 9. There are 18 residues in the CDR3. The CDR3: CASSPRAGLAGGPYEQYF. Written as DNA, the CDR3 is TGTGCCAGCTCACCAAGGGCCGGACTAGCGGGAGGGCCTTACGAGCAGTACTTC.

This clonotype was detected only a few times. The chain employs TRBV5-1 and TRBJ2-1; the match to TRBD1 covers 8 bases. The CDR3 is 16 amino acids. Unmatched junction bases numbered 10, after V lost 4 bases and J lost 4 bases. From germline, CDR1 is SGHRS and CDR2 YFSETQ. The CDR3, as DNA: TGCGCCAGCAGCAAAACCGGGGACAGGATGTACAATGAGCAGTTCTTC. Protein product: CASSKTGDRMYNEQFF. Based on the CDR3 plus reference TRBV5-1 and TRBJ2-1, the full variable domain is KAGVTQTPRYLIKTRGQQVTLSCSPISGHRSVSWYQQTPGQGLQFLFEYFSETQRNKGNFPGRFSGRQFSNSRSEMNVSTLELGDSALYLCASSKTGDRMYNEQFFGPGTRLTVL.

This clonotype was counted at least ten times. The rearrangement uses TRBV29-1 and TRBJ2-5; D is unclear. The J call is in doubt because the DNA end fits TRBJ2-1 better. This CDR3 spans 13 amino acids. Germline CDR1 SQVTM, CDR2 ANQGSEA. The CDR3: CSVEDRVKHEQFF. The CDR3 nucleotides are TGCAGCGTTGAAGATCGGGTAAAACATGAGCAGTTCTTC.

This clonotype was counted only a few times. The chain joins TRBV20-1 to TRBJ1-1; 10 nucleotides match TRBD1. The germline CDR1 and CDR2 sequences are DFQATT and SNEGSKA (reference sequence). V was clipped by 3 bases and J by 4 bases; unmatched bases: 2. The length of the CDR3 is 13 residues. The CDR3 region has the DNA TGCAGTGCTAGGGACAGGGGGTTCACTGAAGCTTTCTTT. It yields the protein CSARDRGFTEAFF.

This clonotype turned up a few times. V and J are TRBV7-3 and TRBJ2-7, with 7 bases lining up with TRBD1. The CDR3 sequence is 14 residues long. Germline values: CDR1 SGHTA, CDR2 FQGTGA. J gave up 8 bases and V 4 bases, and 11 bases lay outside the gene matches. The CDR3: CASSSTGQVNKQYF. As DNA, the CDR3 is TGTGCCAGCAGCTCGACCGGACAGGTCAACAAGCAGTACTTC.

The J gene is TRBJ1-5, the V gene TRBV4-3; weak D call: TRBD1 (6 bases). This CDR3 is 16 amino acids long. Trimming left V 1 base short and J 1 base short, with 11 bases between. Germline CDR1 and CDR2: LGHNA and YSLEER. CDR3 residues: CASSQGGAGSNQPQHF. The CDR3 region has the DNA TGCGCCAGCAGCCAAGGGGGGGCTGGGAGCAATCAGCCCCAGCATTTT.

This clonotype came up many times. J is TRBJ2-5 and V is TRBV5-1, with 12 nucleotides matching TRBD1. The V gene's germline CDR1 is SGHRS and CDR2 YFSETQ. Unmatched junction bases numbered 7, after V lost 3 bases and J lost 4 bases. The CDR3 runs 16 residues. CDR3: CASSWSGTGGLETQYF. CDR3 DNA sequence: TGCGCCAGCAGCTGGTCCGGGACAGGGGGCTTAGAGACCCAGTACTTC.

V gene TRBV6-2 or TRBV6-3 combines with J gene TRBJ2-1, with 14 bases aligning to TRBD2. With 6 bases clipped from V and 10 bases from J, the junction kept 8 bases outside the gene matches. Germline V gene lookup returns CDR1 MNHEY and CDR2 SVGEGT. CDR3 length: 15 amino acids. CDR3 in DNA: TGTGCCAGCAGCCAGGGACTAGCGGGAGTCCGGGAGCAGTTCTTC. It encodes CASSQGLAGVREQFF.

The V and J genes are TRBV18 and TRBJ2-2, with D possibly being TRBD2 (5 bases). Germline V gene sequence: CDR1 KGHSH, CDR2 LQKENI. The CDR3 contains 15 residues. Trimming removed 2 bases at V and 7 bases at J, with 14 bases between. CDR3 region: CASSPSYRDGGELFF. The DNA of the CDR3 is TGTGCCAGCTCACCAAGTTACCGGGATGGCGGGGAGCTGTTTTTT.

This clonotype was recorded many times. The rearrangement links TRBV12-3 or TRBV12-4 to TRBJ2-3; 9 bases map to TRBD2. The V gene end was trimmed by 5 bases and the J gene end by 2 bases; junction bases not matched to a gene: 5. The length of the CDR3 is 15 residues. CDR3 DNA: TGTGCCAGCAGTCATAGCGGGAGCCTCACAGATACGCAGTATTTT. This translates into CASSHSGSLTDTQYF.

The V gene is TRBV4-3, the J gene TRBJ2-5; no reliable D call. Germline V lookup: CDR1 LGHNA, CDR2 YSLEER. The V gene lost 0 bases and the J gene lost 11 bases, with 16 bases spanning the gap. The CDR3 is made up of 14 amino acids. The chain's CDR3 is CASSQDGTREEQYF. CDR3 nucleotides: TGCGCCAGCAGCCAAGACGGCACCCGAGAGGAGCAGTACTTC.

The chain employs TRBV12-3 or TRBV12-4 and TRBJ2-2; the D gene is possibly TRBD2 (5 bases). V was clipped by 3 bases and J by 3 bases, with 11 bases between them. This CDR3 region has 15 residues. CDR3 DNA sequence: TGTGCCAGCAGTTTCTCCCTAGCTCACACCGGGGAGCTGTTTTTT. It translates to CASSFSLAHTGELFF.